This note documents a single T cell receptor (beta chain) sequence. There is no known antigen for this receptor. No much larger clone is present one base from it, and per-base qualities are unavailable. Patients with autoimmune disease history or receiving systemic immunosuppression were excluded from the trial. Peripheral blood for TCR sequencing was drawn from every dose cohort at baseline, at cycle 4 day 1 and at cycle 7 day 1. The samples were drawn from a first-in-human, open-label, multicenter phase I dose-escalation trial of ivuxolimab. Adults with locally advanced or metastatic melanoma, renal cell, hepatocellular, or head and neck squamous cell carcinoma were enrolled in the trial. Before TCR sequencing, CD4+ T cells and CD8+ T cells from peripheral blood were sorted into separate populations. Genomic DNA was isolated from the sorted cells so that the TCRbeta CDR3 region could be sequenced. The immunoSEQ Assay was used to sequence the TCRbeta CDR3 regions. In TCRdb, the immuneACCESS table is reduced to in-frame sequences with V and J assigned. These tables do not hold every clone; where another copy was compared, an unresolved V gene accounts for under half, and the others remain unexplained. In this sample the table shows over 75,000 clones, around 87% of which occur a single time. The ten largest make up around 4.5% of the sample.

The CDR3 numbers 8 residues from cysteine through phenylalanine. The CDR3 DNA has 24 bases and is translated from base 1. The CDR1 and CDR2 encoded by the germline V gene (reference sequence) are DFQATT and SNEGSKA. V loses 7 bases, J loses 10 bases, and the germline ends lie 5 bases apart. The data originate from a study of OX40 agonist ivuxolimab in advanced cancers. Regarding the complete study: Ivuxolimab was an agonistic, fully human IgG2 monoclonal antibody directed against OX40 (CD134), a costimulatory receptor. Three dose-escalation patients achieved partial responses, one with hepatocellular carcinoma and two with cutaneous melanoma. In the dose-escalation cohort, approximately 82% of patients were male, and the mean age was roughly 60 years, with a range of about 23 to 85. Intravenous ivuxolimab was administered to patients every 2 weeks at six dose levels: 0.01, 0.1, 0.3, 1.5, 3 and 10 mg/kg. Patients were allowed to have had prior anti-PD-1, anti-PD-L1 or anti-CTLA-4 therapy, and roughly two fifths of the dose-escalation patients had been treated with checkpoint inhibitors. The paper describes the monotherapy dose-escalation part (N of about 52 patients) of the phase I trial of ivuxolimab. Among the roughly 52 dose-escalation patients, about 20 had hepatocellular carcinoma, some 15 melanoma, 9 renal cell carcinoma and 9 head and neck cancer. The point of sequencing TCRbeta in the periphery was to test whether ivuxolimab changed TCR sequence diversity and drove clonal T-cell expansion.

The research as a whole found: After ivuxolimab, expanded clones were on average more numerous among CD8+ T cells than among CD4+ T cells. At doses of 0.1 to 3.0 mg/kg, clonal expansion of both CD4+ and CD8+ T cells in blood was seen between baseline and week 6. The antigen specificity of the clonally expanded peripheral T cells was not determined. In the 0.1-3.0 mg/kg groups, partial responders had among the lowest normalized peripheral clonal expansion, particularly in CD8+ T cells. Low levels of normalized T-cell clonal expansion were also shown by some nonresponding patients.

Recombination linked TRBV20-1 to TRBJ2-1; the D gene is not confidently resolved. Material: CD4+ or CD8+ T cells sorted from blood, obtained in a trial of the OX40 agonist ivuxolimab. The TCR was taken from an adult with an advanced solid tumor such as melanoma, head and neck, liver or kidney cancer. The CDR3 has the sequence CSVPEQFF. The DNA sequence reads TGCAGTGTACCAGAGCAGTTCTTC.